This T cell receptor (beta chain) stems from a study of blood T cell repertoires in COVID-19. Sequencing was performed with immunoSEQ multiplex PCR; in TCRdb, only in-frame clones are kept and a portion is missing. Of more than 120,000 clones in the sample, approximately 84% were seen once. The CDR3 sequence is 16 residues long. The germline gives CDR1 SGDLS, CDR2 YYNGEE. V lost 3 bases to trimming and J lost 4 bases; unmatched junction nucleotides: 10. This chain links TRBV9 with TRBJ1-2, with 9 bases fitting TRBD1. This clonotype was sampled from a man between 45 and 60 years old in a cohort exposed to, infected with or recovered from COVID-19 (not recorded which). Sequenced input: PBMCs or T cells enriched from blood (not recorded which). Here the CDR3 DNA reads TGTGCCAGCAGCGCCATAGAACAGGGGGCGTCCTATGGCTACACCTTC. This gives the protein CASSAIEQGASYGYTF. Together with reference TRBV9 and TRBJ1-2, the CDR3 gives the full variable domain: DSGVTQTPKHLITATGQRVTLRCSPRSGDLSVYWYQQSLDQGLQFLIQYYNGEERAKGNILERFSAQQFPDLHSELNLSSLELGDSALYFCASSAIEQGASYGYTFGSGTRLTVV.